What follows describes a single T cell receptor (beta chain). Original data processing: Estimated nucleated cell counts came from reference gene primer amplification. Clones were sequenced by immunoSEQ multiplex PCR, and TCRdb holds only the in-frame ones, with some missing. V, J and clone size derive from that table, while D and trimming were established from the DNA sequence. This sample has 150,000 or so clones, with roughly nine tenths found just once. CDR3 length: 13 amino acids. Germline V gene data show CDR1 as SGDLS and CDR2 as YYNGEE. The V and J ends lost 0 bases and 2 bases respectively, with 4 bases between them. The sample belongs to a study of blood T cell repertoires in COVID-19. As for the study in general: The analysed material was cDNA or gDNA that came from T cells, B-cell-depleted T cells, or PBMCs.

The TCR originated in a man younger than 35 with acute or convalescent COVID-19. Input material: peripheral blood. This chain joins TRBV9 and TRBJ2-3; no reliable D call. CDR3 region: CASSVDNTDTQYF. The CDR3 DNA sequence: TGTGCCAGCAGCGTAGACAACACAGATACGCAGTATTTT. The full variable domain, completed using reference TRBV9 and TRBJ2-3, is DSGVTQTPKHLITATGQRVTLRCSPRSGDLSVYWYQQSLDQGLQFLIQYYNGEERAKGNILERFSAQQFPDLHSELNLSSLELGDSALYFCASSVDNTDTQYFGPGTRLTVL.